This T cell receptor (beta chain) was sequenced for a study of regulatory T cells in long-lasting Graves disease. Library construction for TCR beta used iRepertoire HTBI primers and Arm-PCR of CDR3 regions. TCRdb reanalysed the multiplex PCR reads using MiXCR and keeps one entry per CDR3 protein. The sample consists of 200,000 to 250,000 distinct CDR3 sequences, roughly a fifth of them appearing once. This clonotype has ten or more counts. Its antigen is unidentified. J was trimmed by 11 bases and V by 6 bases; bases with no gene match: 8. This CDR3 has 14 residues. Study findings and constraints: TRBV28, TRBJ1-2 and TRBJ2-5 were favored in persistent disease.

Described time point: newly diagnosed GD, antithyroid drugs for less than 3 months. PBMC-derived RNA was used for the TCR library. Another study also made use of these data, one on T cells in Graves' hyperthyroidism and ophthalmopathy.

The chain uses TRBV12-3 or TRBV12-4 and TRBJ1-6; 9 nucleotides align to TRBD1. This TCR derives from a woman aged 30 to 39 with Graves disease. Sequencing was performed on peripheral blood mononuclear cells (PBMCs), taken at new diagnosis, from a patient treated with antithyroid drugs. CDR3 loop: CASSLTGTGTPLHF. The CDR3 DNA reads as TGTGCCAGCAGCCTAACCGGGACAGGGACACCCCTCCACTTT.